This TCR beta chain derives from a study of blood T cell repertoires in COVID-19. Individuals drawn from 24 US areas were about 18 to 95 years old. Participant reports of clinical history set cohort assignment. Recovery meant two consecutive negative NP/OP PCR tests, professional clearance, or resolved symptoms. The ends were cut back, 2 bases at V and 4 bases at J, with 17 bases in the middle. The CDR3 is made up of 16 amino acids. Looked up from germline, CDR1 is SNHLY and CDR2 is FYNNEI. As originally analysed: Amplification from reference gene primers served as the basis for estimated nucleated cell counts. Assay: immunoSEQ multiplex PCR; the TCRdb copy retains only in-frame clones and omits some. Clone size and V and J calls were adopted from that table, with D and trimming inferred from the DNA. The sample has about 280,000 clones, roughly 85% seen once; the top ten hold around 2.3%.

The sequence was collected from a woman aged 50 to 60 who had recovered from COVID-19. The chain combines TRBV2 with TRBJ1-2, with a weak D call TRBD1 (6 bases). Material: PBMCs or T cells enriched from blood (not recorded which). The CDR3 loop is CASSESLGGRSYGYTF. CDR3 bases: TGTGCCAGCAGTGAAAGCTTAGGGGGACGGAGCTATGGCTACACCTTC.